This TCR beta chain was observed in a study of shared clonotypes between healthy human individuals. As for the study in general: Samples came from a couple of female and three male donors aged 18 to 49.

Only in-frame clones appear in the TCRdb table, and some are missing; sequencing was by immunoSEQ multiplex PCR. The data contain about 1.1 million clones, approximately 78% of them singletons. Germline V gene sequence: CDR1 SNHLY, CDR2 FYNNEI. The CDR3 totals 15 residues. Among the donors, all were Caucasian adults who lived in Nashville, Tennessee. This chain connects TRBV2 to TRBJ2-1; tentative D call: TRBD2 (6 bases). The sequence came from a man aged 18 to 35 in good health. Some clones in this sample may be carry-over from other donors' samples. Sequenced: memory CD4+ T cells from PBMCs. Sample subset: CD45RA-negative fraction. CDR3 sequence (DNA): TGTGGACAAGCCGGGCGGCGGGACTCCTACAATGAGCAGTTCTTC. Translation: CGQAGRRDSYNEQFF.